What follows is one TCR beta chain and its context. The data were obtained in a study of control samples from healthy donors and cancer patients. Germline V gene lookup returns CDR1 MNHEY and CDR2 SVGAGI. The CDR3 covers 14 residues. V lost 5 bases and J 2 bases, leaving 10 bases between the germline ends. Sequencing used immunoSEQ multiplex PCR; TCRdb keeps in-frame clones, though not all of them. The sample has approximately 74,000 clones, approximately 94% seen once; the top ten hold approximately 3%. This chain uses TRBV6-5 with TRBJ2-1; D unresolved. The source is a woman aged 30 to 39 in good health. The sequencing sample was made of blood. The CDR3 region has the DNA TGTGCCAGCAGTCAGTCGTGGGCCTACAATGAGCAGTTCTTC. Protein product: CASSQSWAYNEQFF.